The sequence of this T cell receptor (beta chain) was determined in a study of OX40 agonist ivuxolimab in advanced cancers. Background for the entire study: The costimulatory receptor OX40 (CD134) was targeted by ivuxolimab, a fully human IgG2 agonistic monoclonal antibody. Intravenous ivuxolimab was administered to patients every 2 weeks at six dose levels: 0.01, 0.1, 0.3, 1.5, 3 and 10 mg/kg. Of the 50 to 55 dose-escalation patients, hepatocellular carcinoma was present in some 19, melanoma in around 15, renal cell carcinoma in 9 and head and neck cancer in 9. A male proportion of 82.7% and a mean age of around 60 years, ranging from roughly 20 to 80, were recorded for the dose-escalation cohort. Patients were allowed to have had prior anti-PD-1, anti-PD-L1 or anti-CTLA-4 therapy, and around 40% of the dose-escalation patients had previously received checkpoint inhibitors. Partial responses occurred in three dose-escalation patients, of whom one had hepatocellular carcinoma and two had cutaneous melanoma. Peripheral TCRbeta sequencing aimed to test whether ivuxolimab altered TCR sequence diversity and caused clonal T-cell expansion. The paper describes the monotherapy dose-escalation part (N of about 55 patients) of the phase I trial of ivuxolimab. Study-level results and caveats: Low levels of normalized T-cell clonal expansion were also seen in some patients who did not respond. Antigen specificity was not determined for the clonally expanded peripheral T cells. After ivuxolimab, CD8+ T cells had more expanded clones than CD4+ T cells on average. In partial responders in the 0.1-3.0 mg/kg groups, normalized peripheral clonal expansion was found to be among the lowest, especially among CD8+ T cells. At doses from 0.1 to 3.0 mg/kg, clonal expansion was seen in both CD4+ and CD8+ blood T cells between baseline and week 6.

Concerning this clone itself: The target of this receptor is not known. Per-base quality was not reported, and no clone a single base away is much larger than it.

The trial excluded patients who had a history of autoimmune disease or were on systemic immunosuppression. In every dose cohort, peripheral blood was drawn for TCR sequencing at baseline, cycle 4 day 1, and cycle 7 day 1. The samples were drawn from a first-in-human, open-label, multicenter phase I dose-escalation trial of ivuxolimab. Adults with locally advanced or metastatic head and neck squamous cell, hepatocellular, melanoma or renal cell carcinoma were enrolled in the trial. Before TCR sequencing, CD4+ T cells and CD8+ T cells were sorted from peripheral blood as separate populations. To sequence the TCRbeta CDR3 region, genomic DNA was isolated from the sorted cells. The immunoSEQ Assay was used to sequence the TCRbeta CDR3 regions. Drawn from immuneACCESS, this table holds only the in-frame rearrangements with V and J called that TCRdb kept. Clones are partly lost; checked studies trace under half to an unresolved V gene and leave the rest unexplained. This sample comprises about 50,000 clones, around 81% of them detected only once. About 3.1% of the sample rests with the top ten.

Including cysteine and phenylalanine, the CDR3 has 14 amino acids. The CDR3 DNA has 42 bases and is translated from base 1. The trim is 6 bases for V and 6 bases for J, with a gap of 16 bases between the germline ends. CDR1 and CDR2, looked up from the germline V gene, are SNHLY and FYNNEI. The specimen was CD4+ or CD8+ T cells sorted from blood, collected in a trial of the OX40 agonist ivuxolimab. The source of this sequence is an adult with an advanced solid tumor such as melanoma, head and neck, liver or kidney cancer. The chain links TRBV2 with TRBJ2-3, with an unclear D gene assignment. The sequence in DNA is TGTGCCAGCAGGGAGAGTGGCGCCAGGGATACGCAGTATTTT. Translated, it reads CASRESGARDTQYF.